This T cell receptor (beta chain) comes out of a study of blood T cell repertoires in COVID-19. Some clones are missing from TCRdb's copy, which holds only in-frame ones; the method was immunoSEQ multiplex PCR. The repertoire holds some 270,000 clones, approximately 88% seen once, with about 1.7% in the top ten. Per the germline V gene, CDR1 is MGHRA and CDR2 is YSYEKL. This CDR3 region has 15 residues. V was pared by 4 bases and J by 4 bases, with 4 bases of the junction left unmatched. Sequencing was carried out using PBMCs or T cells enriched from blood (not recorded which). The chain couples TRBV4-1 to TRBJ2-2; 9 bases fit TRBD1. The receptor comes from a woman aged 35 to 49 who had recovered from COVID-19. CDR3 region: CASSPRQGGTGELFF. DNA of the CDR3: TGCGCCAGCAGCCCGCGACAGGGGGGCACCGGGGAGCTGTTTTTT.